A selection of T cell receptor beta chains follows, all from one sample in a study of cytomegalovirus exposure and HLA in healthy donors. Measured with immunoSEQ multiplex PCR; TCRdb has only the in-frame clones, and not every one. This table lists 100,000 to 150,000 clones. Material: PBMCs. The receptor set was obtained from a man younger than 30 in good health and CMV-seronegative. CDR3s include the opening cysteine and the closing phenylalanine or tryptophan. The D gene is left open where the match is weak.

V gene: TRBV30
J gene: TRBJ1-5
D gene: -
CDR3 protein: CAWGRDNQPQHF
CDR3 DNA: TGTGCCTGGGGGAGGGACAATCAGCCCCAGCATTTT

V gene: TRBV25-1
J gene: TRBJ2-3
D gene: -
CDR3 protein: CASSGLVTDTQYF
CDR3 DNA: TGTGCCAGTTCGGGACTTGTCACAGATACGCAGTATTTT

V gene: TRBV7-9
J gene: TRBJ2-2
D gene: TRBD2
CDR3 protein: CASSLVAGGRLAGELFF
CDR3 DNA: TGTGCCAGCAGCTTAGTGGCTGGCGGGAGACTCGCCGGGGAGCTGTTTTTT

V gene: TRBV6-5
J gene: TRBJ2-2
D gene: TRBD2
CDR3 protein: CASSWGRGSNTGELFF
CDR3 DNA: TGTGCCAGCAGTTGGGGGAGGGGCTCGAACACCGGGGAGCTGTTTTTT

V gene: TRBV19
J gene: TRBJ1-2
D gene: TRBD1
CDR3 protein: CASFPTGTGGGGYTF
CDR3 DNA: TGTGCCAGTTTCCCTACCGGGACAGGGGGCGGTGGCTACACCTTC

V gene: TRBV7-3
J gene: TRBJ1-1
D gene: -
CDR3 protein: CASSLREGDTEAFF
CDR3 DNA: TGTGCCAGCAGCTTAAGGGAGGGCGACACTGAAGCTTTCTTT

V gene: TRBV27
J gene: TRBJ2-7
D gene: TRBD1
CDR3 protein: CASSPHGQGYEQYF
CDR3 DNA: TGTGCCAGCAGCCCCCATGGACAGGGCTACGAGCAGTACTTC

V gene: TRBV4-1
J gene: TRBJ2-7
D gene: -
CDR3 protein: CASSQGMGGPLYEQYF
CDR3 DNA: TGCGCCAGCAGCCAAGGAATGGGCGGGCCTCTCTACGAGCAGTACTTC

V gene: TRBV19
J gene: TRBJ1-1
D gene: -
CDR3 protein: CASSPSGEGVFTEAFF
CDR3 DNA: TGTGCCAGTAGCCCCTCCGGGGAGGGGGTGTTTACTGAAGCTTTCTTT

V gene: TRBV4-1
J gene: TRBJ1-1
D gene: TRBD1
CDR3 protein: CASSQNRGGTEAFF
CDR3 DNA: TGCGCCAGCAGCCAAAACAGGGGCGGTACTGAAGCTTTCTTT

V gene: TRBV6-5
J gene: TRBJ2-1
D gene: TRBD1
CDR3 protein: CASSLSDRGLNEQFF
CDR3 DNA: TGTGCCAGCAGTTTATCGGACAGGGGGCTCAATGAGCAGTTCTTC

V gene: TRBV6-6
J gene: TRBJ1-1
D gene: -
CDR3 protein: CAIGTMNTEAFF
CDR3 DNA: TGTGCCATCGGGACAATGAACACTGAAGCTTTCTTT

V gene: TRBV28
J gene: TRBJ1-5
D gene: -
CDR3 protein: CASSLLRGGSNQPQHF
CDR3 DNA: TGTGCCAGCAGTTTACTCCGGGGAGGTAGCAATCAGCCCCAGCATTTT

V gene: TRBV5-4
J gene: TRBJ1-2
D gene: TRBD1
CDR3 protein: CASSPGQTSNYGYTF
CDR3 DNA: TGTGCCAGCAGCCCGGGACAGACCTCTAACTATGGCTACACCTTC